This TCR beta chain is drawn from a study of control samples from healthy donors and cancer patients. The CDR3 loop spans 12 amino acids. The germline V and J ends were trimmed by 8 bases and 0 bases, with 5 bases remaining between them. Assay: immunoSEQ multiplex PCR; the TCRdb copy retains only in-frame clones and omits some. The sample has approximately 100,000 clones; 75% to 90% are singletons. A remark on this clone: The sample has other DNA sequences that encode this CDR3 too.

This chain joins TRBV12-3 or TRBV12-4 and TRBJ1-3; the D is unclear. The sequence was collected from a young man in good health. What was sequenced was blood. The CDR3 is CASVPSGNTIYF. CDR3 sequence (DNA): TGTGCCAGCGTACCCTCTGGAAACACCATATATTTT.